The 32 T cell receptor beta chains below all came from one sample that was sequenced in a study of response to subunit inactivated influenza vaccine. TCRdb reanalysed the RT-PCR reads using MiXCR and keeps one entry per CDR3 protein. Seen here are hundreds of thousands of distinct CDR3 sequences, about 14% observed once, and the top ten hold less than 8.5%. The sequencing used PBMCs from blood, collected approximately 15 days before vaccination. The receptors were sampled from a man between 45 and 60 years old who received an inactivated influenza vaccine.

This clonotype has only a few counts. This chain links TRBV4-3 with TRBJ2-1; D possibly corresponds to TRBD2 (6 bases). Trimming cost V 0 bases and J 6 bases, with 21 bases left between them. This CDR3 is built from 18 residues. CDR1 and CDR2 (germline): LGHNA, YSLEER. The CDR3 sequence is CASSQESTSDYPFNEQFF. In DNA form, the CDR3 reads TGCGCCAGCAGCCAAGAAAGTACCTCGGACTACCCGTTCAATGAGCAGTTCTTC.

V and J are TRBV5-6 and TRBJ1-1, with D possibly matching TRBD1 (5 bases). V lost 4 bases and J lost 1, with 11 bases in between. The CDR3 runs to 14 residues. Germline V CDR1 and CDR2: SGHDT, YYEEEE. CDR3 loop: CASSRDHGNTEAFF. The CDR3 DNA reads as TGTGCCAGCAGCAGGGACCACGGGAACACTGAAGCTTTCTTT.

This clonotype was detected once. The V gene is TRBV20-1, the J gene TRBJ2-4; either TRBD1 or TRBD2 may fit D (5 bases each). Germline V gene sequence: CDR1 DFQATT, CDR2 SNEGSKA (reference sequence). CDR3 size: 15 residues. The germline V and J ends were trimmed by 2 bases and 0 bases, with 11 bases remaining between them. In DNA form, the CDR3 reads TGCAGTGCTAGAATTGAGGGGCGAGCCAAAAACATTCAGTACTTC. It translates to CSARIEGRAKNIQYF.

The V gene is TRBV28, the J gene TRBJ1-3; D perhaps matches TRBD1 (6 bases). Germline V gives CDR1 MDHEN, CDR2 SYDVKM. This CDR3 contains 16 residues. Trimming stripped 7 bases from V and 0 bases from J, with 16 bases between. The CDR3 sequence: CASTVLTGLSGNTIYF. The CDR3 DNA is TGTGCCAGCACCGTCCTGACAGGCCTCTCTGGAAACACCATATATTTT. The whole variable domain, remainder taken from reference TRBV28 and TRBJ1-3, is DVKVTQSSRYLVKRTGEKVFLECVQDMDHENMFWYRQDPGLGLRLIYFSYDVKMKEKGDIPEGYSVSREKKERFSLILESASTNQTSMYLCASTVLTGLSGNTIYFGEGSWLTVV.

This clonotype turned up a few times. The CDR3 DNA sequence: TGCGCCAGCAGCTTGGCCGGGACAGGGGACGAGCAGTACTTC. Protein product: CASSLAGTGDEQYF. The chain carries TRBV5-1 and TRBJ2-7, with 10 positions matching TRBD1. CDR1 and CDR2 (germline): SGHRS, YFSETQ. This CDR3 is 14 amino acids long. J lost 5 bases, V lost 0 bases, and 2 bases had no gene match.

This clonotype has just a few counts. The genes are TRBV10-3 and TRBJ1-3, with D uncertain. The V and J ends lost 2 bases and 2 bases respectively, with 10 bases between them. Germline assignment: CDR1 ENHRY and CDR2 SYGVKD. This CDR3 region has 15 residues. The CDR3 region has the DNA TGTGCCATCAGTGAGAACCCCGGAGCTGGAAACACCATATATTTT. It encodes CAISENPGAGNTIYF.

Ten or more counts support this clonotype. CDR3 bases: TGTGCCACTTGGACACCGAGCACAGATACGCAGTATTTT. This translates into CATWTPSTDTQYF. The J gene is TRBJ2-3, the V gene TRBV28; perhaps TRBD1 as D (5 bases). The V end lost 10 bases, the J end lost 0 bases, and 11 bases lay between the germline ends. Per germline, CDR1 MDHEN and CDR2 SYDVKM. The CDR3 loop spans 13 amino acids.

The chain has TRBV20-1 and TRBJ2-5; D remains unclear. The V end was cut by 4 bases, the J end by 2 bases, with 14 bases between. CDR3 length: 14 residues. CDR1 is DFQATT and CDR2 is SNEGSKA in the germline V gene (reference sequence). Here the CDR3 DNA reads TGCAGTGCTAAGGACGGAAGCTTTCAAGAGACCCAGTACTTC. It encodes CSAKDGSFQETQYF.

This chain uses TRBV29-1 with TRBJ2-7; 7 positions match TRBD1. Germline V gene lookup returns CDR1 SQVTM and CDR2 ANQGSEA. The CDR3 consists of 15 residues. V lost 4 bases and J lost 6; bases outside the gene matches: 15. CDR3 region: CSVGMRTGHSVEQYF. The CDR3 region has the DNA TGCAGCGTTGGAATGAGGACAGGTCATTCGGTCGAGCAGTACTTC.

The chain employs TRBV5-1 and TRBJ2-3, with D maybe TRBD2 (6 bases). The CDR3 consists of 15 residues. Germline V gives CDR1 SGHRS, CDR2 YFSETQ. Trimming removed 3 bases from V and 0 bases from J, with 11 bases in between. The CDR3 DNA is TGCGCCAGCAGCTCGGGAGCTTCAAGCACAGATACGCAGTATTTT. Its translation is CASSSGASSTDTQYF.

This clonotype was counted at least ten times. The genes are TRBV2 and TRBJ2-1, with no clear D. The CDR3 loop spans 11 amino acids. Germline CDR1 SNHLY, CDR2 FYNNEI. V gave up 3 bases and J gave up 7 bases, with 4 bases separating them. The CDR3 is CASSDLNEQFF. DNA of the CDR3: TGTGCCAGCAGTGACCTAAATGAGCAGTTCTTC. The full variable domain, its missing parts supplied by reference TRBV2 and TRBJ2-1, is EPEVTQTPSHQVTQMGQEVILRCVPISNHLYFYWYRQILGQKVEFLVSFYNNEISEKSEIFDDQFSVERPDGSNFTLKIRSTKLEDSAMYFCASSDLNEQFFGPGTRLTVL.

V usage is TRBV9 and J usage is TRBJ2-1; 8 positions agree with TRBD1. The CDR3 sequence is 16 residues long. V dropped 2 bases and J dropped 3; count of bases not matched to a gene: 7. The germline V gene has CDR1 SGDLS and CDR2 YYNGEE. The CDR3 loop is CASSVAGTGGYNEQFF. For the CDR3, the DNA is TGTGCCAGCAGCGTCGCCGGTACAGGGGGCTACAATGAGCAGTTCTTC.

V gene TRBV18 combines with J gene TRBJ2-7, with unresolved D. Germline lookup yields CDR1 KGHSH and CDR2 LQKENI. The CDR3 contains 14 residues. Trimming removed 0 bases from V and 0 bases from J, with 6 bases in between. For the CDR3, the DNA is TGTGCCAGCTCACCACCCGCAAGCTCCTACGAGCAGTACTTC. It encodes CASSPPASSYEQYF.

This clonotype was seen a handful of times. This chain links TRBV10-3 with TRBJ2-2; possible D gene TRBD1, 6 bases. Germline V lookup: CDR1 ENHRY, CDR2 SYGVKD. CDR3 size: 18 residues. V lost 6 bases to trimming and J lost 0 bases, with 20 bases between them. The CDR3 reads CAIRSKLQGTPNTGELFF. CDR3 in DNA: TGTGCCATCAGGTCTAAACTGCAGGGGACCCCGAACACCGGGGAGCTGTTTTTT.

This clonotype came up many times. The chain employs TRBV20-1 and TRBJ2-3; D not certain. CDR1 and CDR2 from the germline V gene are DFQATT and SNEGSKA (reference sequence). The CDR3 contains 13 residues. The V end was cut by 5 bases, the J end by 3 bases, with 12 bases between. CDR3 DNA sequence: TGCAGTGCTCCAGACTGGCGAACAGATACGCAGTATTTT. Residues: CSAPDWRTDTQYF.

This clonotype was seen more than once but under ten times. V and J are TRBV28 and TRBJ2-7, with no clear D. This CDR3 has 12 amino acids. CDR1 and CDR2 (germline): MDHEN, SYDVKM. V lost 6 bases, J lost 7 bases, and 13 bases lay in between. The chain's CDR3 is CASSLVLQEQYF. CDR3 DNA: TGTGCCAGCAGCCTCGTGCTGCAGGAGCAGTACTTC.

J is TRBJ1-1 and V is TRBV5-4; 9 bases match TRBD1. Unmatched junction bases numbered 6, after V lost 0 bases and J lost 9 bases. Per germline, CDR1 SGHNT and CDR2 YYREEE (reference sequence). This CDR3 is 14 amino acids long. The CDR3 region is CASSLDRGPPQAFF. The CDR3 nucleotides read TGTGCCAGCAGCTTGGACAGGGGGCCCCCCCAAGCTTTCTTT.

The chain has TRBV28 and TRBJ1-2; TRBD1 is a possible D gene (6 bases). The CDR3 consists of 21 residues. Germline loops: CDR1 MDHEN, CDR2 SYDVKM. Trimming took 2 bases from V and 1 from J, leaving 29 bases between them. The CDR3 sequence is CASSLGPPGQGDKSINYGYTF. As DNA, the CDR3 is TGTGCCAGCAGTTTAGGACCCCCCGGACAAGGGGACAAATCGATTAACTATGGCTACACCTTC.

The chain joins TRBV19 to TRBJ1-5; no clear D. CDR3 size: 14 residues. The V end was cut by 5 bases, the J end by 4 bases, with 12 bases between. In germline, CDR1 is LNHDA, CDR2 SQIVND (reference sequence). CDR3 in DNA: TGTGCCAGTAGTCCAGGTATGGGAAATCAGCCCCAGCATTTT. Translated: CASSPGMGNQPQHF.

The CDR3 sequence is CASSPGTGTGETQYF. For the CDR3, the DNA is TGTGCCAGCAGCCCAGGGACAGGAACGGGGGAGACCCAGTACTTC. The rearrangement links TRBV7-3 to TRBJ2-5; 8 nucleotides line up with TRBD1. The CDR3 is made up of 15 amino acids. CDR1 and CDR2 from the germline V gene are SGHTA and FQGTGA. V shed 5 bases, J shed 5 bases, and the junction held 10 bases outside the gene matches.

This clonotype was seen a few times. The chain joins TRBV20-1 to TRBJ2-5, with 7 nucleotides matching TRBD2. Germline CDR1 and CDR2: DFQATT and SNEGSKA (reference sequence). CDR3 length: 15 amino acids. Unmatched junction bases numbered 13, after V lost 8 bases and J lost 1 base. The CDR3 sequence is CSPPGRAVSQETQYF. The CDR3, as DNA: TGCAGTCCCCCGGGGAGGGCCGTGTCCCAAGAGACCCAGTACTTC.

This clonotype was seen more than once but under ten times. The chain recombines TRBV5-1 with TRBJ2-6; D not certain. Between the trimmed V and J ends, which lost 1 base and 3 bases, there was a span of 14 bases. Germline CDR1 and CDR2: SGHRS and YFSETQ. The CDR3 totals 17 residues. In nucleotides, the CDR3 is TGCGCCAGCAGCTTGAGTTTGGCAGTCTTTGGGGCCAACGTCCTGACTTTC. It encodes CASSLSLAVFGANVLTF.

This clonotype came up a few times. This chain joins TRBV18 and TRBJ2-3; TRBD2 aligns across 8 bases. After removal of 3 bases from V and 6 bases from J, the junction contained 8 bases not matched to a gene. Germline CDR1 is KGHSH and CDR2 is LQKENI. This CDR3 has 15 residues. The CDR3, as DNA: TGTGCCAGCTCACCGATGATTAGCGGGATGGATACGCAGTATTTT. Translated: CASSPMISGMDTQYF.

The table lists this clonotype with many counts. This chain links TRBV3-1 with TRBJ2-1, with 7 bases that match TRBD1. The length of the CDR3 is 15 residues. Germline V gives CDR1 LGHDT, CDR2 YNNKEL (reference sequence). The junction had 11 bases not matched to a gene; V was cut back by 4 bases and J by 8 bases. CDR3 sequence: CASSPEPGGHDEQFF. CDR3 in DNA: TGTGCCAGCAGCCCTGAGCCAGGGGGTCACGATGAGCAGTTCTTC.

In this sample, this clonotype turned up a few times. This chain links TRBV12-3 or TRBV12-4 with TRBJ1-4, with D possibly matching TRBD1 (6 bases). Between the trimmed V and J ends, which lost 1 base and 7 bases, there was a span of 13 bases. This CDR3 has 15 amino acids. The CDR3 is CASSLVGAPGEKLFF. DNA for the CDR3: TGTGCCAGCAGTTTAGTGGGGGCTCCGGGTGAAAAACTGTTTTTT.

This clonotype was seen only a few times. The V call is TRBV6-1, the J call TRBJ2-3, with 12 bases that match TRBD2. Germline loops: CDR1 MNHNS, CDR2 SASEGT. The CDR3 is made up of 14 amino acids. The J segment lost 4 bases and the V segment lost 4 bases, leaving 0 bases of the junction unmatched. Here the CDR3 reads CASSGLAGADTQYF. The CDR3 coding sequence is TGTGCCAGCAGTGGACTAGCGGGAGCAGATACGCAGTATTTT.

This clonotype was found many times. The chain employs TRBV15 and TRBJ1-5; possibly TRBD1 for D (6 bases). This CDR3 region has 15 residues. V shed 1 base and J shed 2 bases, with 9 bases lying between them. From germline, CDR1 is LNHNV and CDR2 YYDKDF (reference sequence). The CDR3 sequence is CATSRARGGNQPQHF. CDR3 coding DNA: TGTGCCACCAGCAGAGCAAGGGGGGGCAATCAGCCCCAGCATTTT.

The genes are TRBV12-3 or TRBV12-4 and TRBJ2-3, with D possibly being TRBD1 (6 bases). V was trimmed by 5 bases and J by 6 bases, leaving 12 bases between them. This CDR3 region has 13 residues. The CDR3 is CASSETGFDTQYF. The DNA for the CDR3 is TGTGCCAGCAGTGAAACAGGGTTTGATACGCAGTATTTT.

J is TRBJ2-7 and V is TRBV3-1, with D unresolved. Germline V CDR1 and CDR2: LGHDT, YNNKEL (reference sequence). The CDR3 loop spans 16 amino acids. V dropped 1 base and J dropped 1 base, with 14 bases sitting between them. The CDR3 DNA follows: TGTGCCAGCAGCCAAGGGCGTCGGTTGTGGTCCTACGAGCAGTACTTC. This encodes CASSQGRRLWSYEQYF.

This clonotype has a handful of counts. The chain combines TRBV7-2 with TRBJ1-6; 8 positions match TRBD1. V lost 2 bases, J lost 7 bases, and 7 bases stayed unmatched. CDR3 length equals 16 residues. CDR1 is SGHTA, CDR2 FQGNSA, per germline. The CDR3 DNA reads TGTGCCAGCAGCTTACAGGGGGCGAAAAACAATTCACCCCTCCACTTT. Translating gives CASSLQGAKNNSPLHF.

In DNA, the CDR3 is TGTGCCATCAGTGAGTCGGACTATGGCTACACCTTC. Translating gives CAISESDYGYTF. V and J are TRBV10-3 and TRBJ1-2; D gene ambiguous. Between the trimmed V and J ends, which lost 0 bases and 3 bases, there was a span of 2 bases. Germline V gene data show CDR1 as ENHRY and CDR2 as SYGVKD. CDR3 length equals 12 residues.

This clonotype was picked up a small number of times. The genes are TRBV11-2 and TRBJ2-1, with D perhaps TRBD2 (5 bases). This CDR3 is 12 amino acids long. Germline values: CDR1 SGHAT, CDR2 FQNNGV. Trimming pared 3 bases from V and 10 bases from J, leaving 10 bases between. Written as DNA, the CDR3 is TGTGCCAGCAGCTTTTATGGGAGCGAGCAGTTCTTC. As protein: CASSFYGSEQFF.